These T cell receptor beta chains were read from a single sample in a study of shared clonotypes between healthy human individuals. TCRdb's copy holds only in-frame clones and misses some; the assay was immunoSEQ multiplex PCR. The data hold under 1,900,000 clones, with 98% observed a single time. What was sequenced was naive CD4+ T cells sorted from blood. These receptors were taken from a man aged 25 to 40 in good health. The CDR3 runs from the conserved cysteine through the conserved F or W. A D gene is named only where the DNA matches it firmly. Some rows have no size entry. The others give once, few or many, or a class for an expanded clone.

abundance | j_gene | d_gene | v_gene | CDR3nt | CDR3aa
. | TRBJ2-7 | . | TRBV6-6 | TGTGCCAGCAGTTTACGGACAGTCACCTACGAGCAGTACTTC | CASSLRTVTYEQYF
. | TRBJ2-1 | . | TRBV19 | TGTGCCAGTAGTAAAGGGGGGGCCTACAATGAGCAGTTCTTC | CASSKGGAYNEQFF
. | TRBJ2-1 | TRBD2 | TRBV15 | TGTGCCACCGAGGGTAGGCTAGCGGGAGCCAATGAGCAGTTCTTC | CATEGRLAGANEQFF
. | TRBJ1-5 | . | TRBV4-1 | TGCGCCAGCAGCCCCGGAGGCCAGCCCCAGCATTTT | CASSPGGQPQHF
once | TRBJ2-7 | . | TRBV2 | TGTGCCAGTTATCGGGATTCATACGAGCAGTACTTC | CASYRDSYEQYF
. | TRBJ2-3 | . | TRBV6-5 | TGTGCCAGCAGTCCCCGAGGACATAGCACAGATACGCAGTATTTT | CASSPRGHSTDTQYF
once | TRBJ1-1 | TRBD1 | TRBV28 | TGTGCCAGCAGGACAGGGGATATGAACACTGAAGCTTTCTTT | CASRTGDMNTEAFF
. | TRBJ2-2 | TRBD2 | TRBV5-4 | TGTGCCAGCAGCGCCGGGACTAGTAACACCGGGGAGCTGTTTTTT | CASSAGTSNTGELFF
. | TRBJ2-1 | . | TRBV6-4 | TGTGCCAGCAGTGACGGGCCCTACAATGAGCAGTTCTTC | CASSDGPYNEQFF
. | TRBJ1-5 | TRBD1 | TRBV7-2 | TGTGCCAGCAGCTTAGGGGGGACAGGGCGCCAGCCCCAGCATTTT | CASSLGGTGRQPQHF
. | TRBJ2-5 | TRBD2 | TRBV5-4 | TGTGCCAGCAGCTTGGAAGGACTAGCGGGAGTTGTGGGAGAGACCCAGTACTTC | CASSLEGLAGVVGETQYF
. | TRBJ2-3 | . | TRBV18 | TGTGCCAGCTCACCATGGGATCTCGGGTCGGATACGCAGTATTTT | CASSPWDLGSDTQYF
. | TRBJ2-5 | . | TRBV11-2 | TGTGCCAGCAGCGACGTGGGACCGGGGGAGACCCAGTACTTC | CASSDVGPGETQYF
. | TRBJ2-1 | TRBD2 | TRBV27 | TGTGCCAGCAGTGTCCTAGCGGGAGTCAGAGGTATTAGGTCCTACAATGAGCAGTTCTTC | CASSVLAGVRGIRSYNEQFF
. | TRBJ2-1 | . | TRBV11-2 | TGTGCCAGCAGCCGGGACGATTACAATGAGCAGTTCTTC | CASSRDDYNEQFF
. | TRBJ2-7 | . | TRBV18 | TGTGCCAGCTCGCCTTCTGGGGACATTTCCTACGAGCAGTACTTC | CASSPSGDISYEQYF
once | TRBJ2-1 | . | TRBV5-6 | TGTGCCAGCAGCTTGATGATCTCCCATAATGAGCAGTTCTTC | CASSLMISHNEQFF
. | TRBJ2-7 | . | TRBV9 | TGTGCCAGCAGCGTTTTGAGCGGACAGTCAACTCGGGAGCAGTACTTC | CASSVLSGQSTREQYF
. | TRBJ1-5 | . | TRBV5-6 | TGTGCCAGCAGCTTTCGGGTTATGAGCAATCAGCCCCAGCATTTT | CASSFRVMSNQPQHF
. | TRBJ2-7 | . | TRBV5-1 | TGCGCCAGCAGCCCCCCCGGAGGAAGCACCTACGAGCAGTACTTC | CASSPPGGSTYEQYF
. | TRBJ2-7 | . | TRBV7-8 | TGTGCCAGCAGCTTAGCAGGGGGACTGACCTACGAGCAGTACTTC | CASSLAGGLTYEQYF
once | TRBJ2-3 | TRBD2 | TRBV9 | TGTGCCAGCAGCGTAGAGGGCGGGAGAAGAATAGATACGCAGTATTTT | CASSVEGGRRIDTQYF
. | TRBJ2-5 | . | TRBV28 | TGTGCCAGCCGTCAGTCCGAGGGACCCGCAGGGACCCAGTACTTC | CASRQSEGPAGTQYF
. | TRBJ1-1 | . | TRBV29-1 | TGCAGCGTGGAACCGGGCCTCTTGGGCACTGAAGCTTTCTTT | CSVEPGLLGTEAFF
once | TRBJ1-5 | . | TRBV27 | TGTGCCAGCAGTTTACTGGGCAGGGGTCAGCCCCAGCATTTT | CASSLLGRGQPQHF
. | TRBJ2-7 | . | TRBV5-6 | TGTGCCAGCTCCTTAGTCTACGAGCAGTACTTC | CASSLVYEQYF
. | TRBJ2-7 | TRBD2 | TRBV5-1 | TGCGCCAGCAAGCTAGCGGGAGTCGGCGTCTACGAGCAGTACTTC | CASKLAGVGVYEQYF
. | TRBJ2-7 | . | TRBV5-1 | TGCGCCAGTCGCCGGGACCCGCGGGTATCCGAGCAGTACTTC | CASRRDPRVSEQYF
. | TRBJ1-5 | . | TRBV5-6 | TGTGCCAGCAGCTTGGAGGGTTATAGCAATCAGCCCCAGCATTTT | CASSLEGYSNQPQHF
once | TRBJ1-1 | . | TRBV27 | TGTGCCAGCAGGTCGCGCCTGAACACTGAAGCTTTCTTT | CASRSRLNTEAFF
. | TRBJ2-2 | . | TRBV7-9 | TGTGCCAGCAGCTTAGCTTTTCAGCGGTACACCGGGGAGCTGTTTTTT | CASSLAFQRYTGELFF
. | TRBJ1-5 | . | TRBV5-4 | TGTGCCAGCAGCCCTGGCCCCAGCGATAGCAATCAGCCCCAGCATTTT | CASSPGPSDSNQPQHF
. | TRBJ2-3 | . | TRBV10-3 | TGTGCCATCAGTGGTACCAACGCGGCCTCAGATACGCAGTATTTT | CAISGTNAASDTQYF
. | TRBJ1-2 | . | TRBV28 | TGTGCCGCAGAGGACAGCTTTAAGACCTATGGCTACACCTTC | CAAEDSFKTYGYTF
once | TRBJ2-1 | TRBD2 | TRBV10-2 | TGCGCCAGCACCGCGGGACTAGCGGGAGGGCCTGGGAATGAGCAGTTCTTC | CASTAGLAGGPGNEQFF
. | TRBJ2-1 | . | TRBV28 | TGTGCCAGCAGCTCCGGGTCCTACAATGAGCAGTTCTTC | CASSSGSYNEQFF
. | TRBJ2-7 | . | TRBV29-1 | TGCAGCGTTGAAAGTGCGGGAACCTCCTACGAGCAGTACTTC | CSVESAGTSYEQYF
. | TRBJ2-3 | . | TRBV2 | TGTGCCAGCAGCCCCGGGGCAAGCAGTTTCGGAGGGGCAGATACGCAGTATTTT | CASSPGASSFGGADTQYF
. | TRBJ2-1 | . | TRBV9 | TGTGCCAGCAGCTCTCGACCTACCCTCAATGAGCAGTTCTTC | CASSSRPTLNEQFF
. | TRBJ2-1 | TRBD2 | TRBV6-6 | TGTGCCAGCAGTTACACCCCGGGAGGGGGGCACAATGAGCAGTTCTTC | CASSYTPGGGHNEQFF
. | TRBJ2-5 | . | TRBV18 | TGTGCCAGCTCACCCTTGTACCAAGAGACCCAGTACTTC | CASSPLYQETQYF
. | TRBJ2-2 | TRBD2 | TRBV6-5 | TGTGCCAGCGGGGGACTAGCGGCCACCGGGGAGCTGTTTTTT | CASGGLAATGELFF
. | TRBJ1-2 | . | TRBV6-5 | TGTGCCAGCAGTTACTTTGGGGATGATGGCTACACCTTC | CASSYFGDDGYTF
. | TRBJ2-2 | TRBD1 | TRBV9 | TGTGCCAGCAGCGTAAATTCTGGGACAGGGAGGACCGGGGAGCTGTTTTTT | CASSVNSGTGRTGELFF
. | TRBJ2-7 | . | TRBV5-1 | TGCGCCAGCAGCTTGGATGGGACCCCTTCCGGCGAGCAGTACTTC | CASSLDGTPSGEQYF
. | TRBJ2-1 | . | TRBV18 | TGTGCCAGCTCACCACTCGAATCCGATGAGCAGTTCTTC | CASSPLESDEQFF
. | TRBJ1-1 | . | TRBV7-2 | TGTGCCAGCAGCTTAGAGGCGGCGAACACTGAAGCTTTCTTT | CASSLEAANTEAFF
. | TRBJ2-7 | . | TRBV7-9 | TGTGCCAGCAGCCCACAGGTAACCTACGAGCAGTACTTC | CASSPQVTYEQYF
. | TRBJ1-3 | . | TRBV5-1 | TGCGCCAGCAGACCGACAGCCGCCCAGGATGGAAACACCATATATTTT | CASRPTAAQDGNTIYF
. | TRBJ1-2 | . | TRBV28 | TGTGCCAGCAGACAGGAGTTCTATGGCTACACCTTC | CASRQEFYGYTF
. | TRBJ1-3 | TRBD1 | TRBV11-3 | TGTGCCAGCAGCTTACCTTTCGACAGGGTCGGAAACACCATATATTTT | CASSLPFDRVGNTIYF
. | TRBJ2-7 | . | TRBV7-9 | TGTGCCAGCAGCTCGGACAGAGGGCCCCTAACCTACGAGCAGTACTTC | CASSSDRGPLTYEQYF
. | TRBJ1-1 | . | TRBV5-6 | TGTGCCAGCAGCCAGCGAAAAAGGCCGAACACTGAAGCTTTCTTT | CASSQRKRPNTEAFF
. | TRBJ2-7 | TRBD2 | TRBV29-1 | TGCAGCGTCGGACTAGCGGCCCCCTACGAGCAGTACTTC | CSVGLAAPYEQYF